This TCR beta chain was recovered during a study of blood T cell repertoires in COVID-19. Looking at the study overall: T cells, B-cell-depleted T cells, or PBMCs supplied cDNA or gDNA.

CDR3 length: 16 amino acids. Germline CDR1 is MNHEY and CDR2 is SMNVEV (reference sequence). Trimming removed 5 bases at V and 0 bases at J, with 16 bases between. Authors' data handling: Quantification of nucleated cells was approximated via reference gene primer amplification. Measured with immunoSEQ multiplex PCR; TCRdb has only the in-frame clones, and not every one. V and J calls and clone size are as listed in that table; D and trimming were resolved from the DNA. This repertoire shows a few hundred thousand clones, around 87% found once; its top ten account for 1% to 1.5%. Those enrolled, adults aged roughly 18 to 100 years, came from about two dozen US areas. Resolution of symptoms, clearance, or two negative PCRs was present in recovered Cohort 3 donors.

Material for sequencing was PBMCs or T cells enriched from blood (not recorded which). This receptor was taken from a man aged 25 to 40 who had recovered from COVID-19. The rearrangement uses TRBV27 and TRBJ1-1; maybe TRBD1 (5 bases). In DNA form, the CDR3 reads TGTGCCAGCAGTCCCGGGGGAGGCAGGGTGAACACTGAAGCTTTCTTT. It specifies CASSPGGGRVNTEAFF.